This T cell receptor (beta chain) came from a study of siplizumab effects on memory and regulatory T cells. Unstimulated naive, memory, effector memory and TEMRA subsets from three donor pairs have been sequenced, the authors report. Sequencing used immunoSEQ multiplex PCR; TCRdb keeps in-frame clones, though not all of them. Of around 58,000 clones listed, 75% to 90% were seen once; the top ten hold around 3.8%. Comment on this clone: Its antigen is currently unknown.

Findings of the study overall: Naive versus memory phenotype went unassigned for roughly 75-96% of proliferating CD4+ or CD8+ clones. Suppressive function of proliferating Tregs from siplizumab cultures was not confirmed. Of the alloreactive clones, only a minor fraction mapped to unstimulated subsets.

The CDR3 is 16 amino acids. Source material: memory CD4+ T cells sorted from blood. The clonotype originates from a human donor in good health. The chain uses TRBV21-1 and TRBJ1-6; TRBD1, the table's D call, lacks a check against the DNA. TRBV21-1 is recorded as a pseudogene. The CDR3 region is CASSNQGTGENSPLHF. CDR3 DNA sequence: TGTGCCAGCAGCAATCAAGGGACAGGGGAGAATTCACCCCTCCACTTT.